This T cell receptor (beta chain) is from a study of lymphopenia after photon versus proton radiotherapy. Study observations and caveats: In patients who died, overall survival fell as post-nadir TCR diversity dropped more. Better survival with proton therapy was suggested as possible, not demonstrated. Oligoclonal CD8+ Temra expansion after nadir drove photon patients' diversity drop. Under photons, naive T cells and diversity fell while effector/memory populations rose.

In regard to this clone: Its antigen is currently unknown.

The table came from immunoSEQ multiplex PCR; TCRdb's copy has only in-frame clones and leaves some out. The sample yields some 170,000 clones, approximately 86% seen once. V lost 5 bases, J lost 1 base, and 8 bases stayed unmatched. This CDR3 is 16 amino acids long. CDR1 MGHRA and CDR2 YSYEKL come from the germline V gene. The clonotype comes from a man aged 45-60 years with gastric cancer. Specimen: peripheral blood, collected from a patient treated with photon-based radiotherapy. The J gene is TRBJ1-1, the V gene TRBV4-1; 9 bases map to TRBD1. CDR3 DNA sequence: TGCGCCAGCAGCACACACAGGGGGCGGGCGAACACTGAAGCTTTCTTT. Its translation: CASSTHRGRANTEAFF.